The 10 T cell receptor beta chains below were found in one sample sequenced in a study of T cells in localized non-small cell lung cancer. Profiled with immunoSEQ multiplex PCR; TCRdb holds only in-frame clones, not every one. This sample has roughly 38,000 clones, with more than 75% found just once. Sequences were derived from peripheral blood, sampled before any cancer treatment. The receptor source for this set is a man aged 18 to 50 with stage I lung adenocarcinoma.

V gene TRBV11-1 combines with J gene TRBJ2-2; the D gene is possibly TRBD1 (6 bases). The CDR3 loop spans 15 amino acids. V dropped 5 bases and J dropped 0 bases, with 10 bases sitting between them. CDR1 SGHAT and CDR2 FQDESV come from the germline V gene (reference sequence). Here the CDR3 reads CASSRRGPNTGELFF. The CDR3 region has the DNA TGTGCCAGCAGCCGCAGGGGTCCGAACACCGGGGAGCTGTTTTTT.

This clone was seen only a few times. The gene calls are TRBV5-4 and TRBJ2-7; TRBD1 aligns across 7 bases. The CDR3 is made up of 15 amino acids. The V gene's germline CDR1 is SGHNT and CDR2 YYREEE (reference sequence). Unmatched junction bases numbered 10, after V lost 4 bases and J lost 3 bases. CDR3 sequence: CASSPGQSGVYEQYF. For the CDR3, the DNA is TGTGCCAGCAGCCCGGGACAGTCAGGGGTCTACGAGCAGTACTTC.

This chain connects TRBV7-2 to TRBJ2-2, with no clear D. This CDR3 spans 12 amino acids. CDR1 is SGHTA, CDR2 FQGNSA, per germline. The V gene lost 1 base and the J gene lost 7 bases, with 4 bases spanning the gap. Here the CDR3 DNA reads TGTGCCAGCAGCTTAGAGGTCGGGGAGCTGTTTTTT. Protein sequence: CASSLEVGELFF.

The CDR3 region is CASRLLNNEQFF. CDR3 DNA sequence: TGTGCCAGCAGGTTACTGAACAATGAGCAGTTCTTC. This chain connects TRBV28 to TRBJ2-1; D uncertain. Germline V CDR1 and CDR2: MDHEN, SYDVKM. V was trimmed by 6 bases and J by 5 bases, leaving 8 bases between them. The CDR3 is 12 residues long.

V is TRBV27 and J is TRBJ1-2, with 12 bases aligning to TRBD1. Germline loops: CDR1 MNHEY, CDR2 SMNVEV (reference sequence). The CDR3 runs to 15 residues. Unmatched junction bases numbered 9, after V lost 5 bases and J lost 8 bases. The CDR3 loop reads CASSGGQGAVEGYTF. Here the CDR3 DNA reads TGTGCCAGCAGTGGGGGACAGGGGGCGGTGGAAGGCTACACCTTC.

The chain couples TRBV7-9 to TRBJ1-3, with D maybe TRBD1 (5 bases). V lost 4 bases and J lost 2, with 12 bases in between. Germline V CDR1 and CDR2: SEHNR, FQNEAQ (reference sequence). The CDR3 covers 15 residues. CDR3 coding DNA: TGTGCCAGCAGCTCCCAGGGTGGGCCTGGAAACACCATATATTTT. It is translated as CASSSQGGPGNTIYF.

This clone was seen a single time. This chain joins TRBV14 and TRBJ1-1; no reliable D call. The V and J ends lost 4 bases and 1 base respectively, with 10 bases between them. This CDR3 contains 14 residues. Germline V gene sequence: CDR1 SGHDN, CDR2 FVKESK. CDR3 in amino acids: CASSLETRNTEAFF. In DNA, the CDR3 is TGTGCCAGCAGCCTAGAAACCCGGAACACTGAAGCTTTCTTT.

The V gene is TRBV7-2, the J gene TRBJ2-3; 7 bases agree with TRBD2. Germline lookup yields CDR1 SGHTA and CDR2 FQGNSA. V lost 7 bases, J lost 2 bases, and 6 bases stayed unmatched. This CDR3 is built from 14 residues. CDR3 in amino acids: CASIPGLPTDTQYF. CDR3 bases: TGTGCCAGCATCCCGGGACTACCCACAGATACGCAGTATTTT.

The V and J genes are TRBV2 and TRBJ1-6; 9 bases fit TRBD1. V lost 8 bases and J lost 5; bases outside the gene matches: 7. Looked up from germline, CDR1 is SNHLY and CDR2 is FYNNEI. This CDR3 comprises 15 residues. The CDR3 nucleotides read TGTGCCAGCCTCTTAGGGACAGGGAATAATTCACCCCTCCACTTT. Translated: CASLLGTGNNSPLHF.

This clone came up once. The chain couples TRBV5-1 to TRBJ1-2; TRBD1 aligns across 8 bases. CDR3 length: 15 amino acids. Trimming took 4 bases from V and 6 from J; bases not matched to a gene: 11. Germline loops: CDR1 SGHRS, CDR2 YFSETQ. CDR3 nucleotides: TGCGCCAGCAGCCCCGGGACAGGACCGATTCATGGCTACACCTTC. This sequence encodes CASSPGTGPIHGYTF.